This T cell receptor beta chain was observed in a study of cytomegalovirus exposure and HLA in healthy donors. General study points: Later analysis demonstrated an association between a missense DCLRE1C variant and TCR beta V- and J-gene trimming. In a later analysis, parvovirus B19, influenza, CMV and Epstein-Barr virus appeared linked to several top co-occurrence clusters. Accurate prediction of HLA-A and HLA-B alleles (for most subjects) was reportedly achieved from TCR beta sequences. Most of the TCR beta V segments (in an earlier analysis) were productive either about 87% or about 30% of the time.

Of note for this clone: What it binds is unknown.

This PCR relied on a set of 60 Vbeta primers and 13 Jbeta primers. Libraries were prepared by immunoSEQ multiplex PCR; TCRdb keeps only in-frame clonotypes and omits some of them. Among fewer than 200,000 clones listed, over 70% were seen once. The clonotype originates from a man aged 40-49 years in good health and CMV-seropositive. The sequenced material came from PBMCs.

The CDR3: CASSEQKGGYTF. As DNA, the CDR3 is TGTGCCAGCAGTGAACAGAAGGGGGGCTACACCTTC. The J gene is TRBJ1-2, the V gene TRBV6-5, with a tentative D call TRBD1 (5 bases). Per the germline V gene, CDR1 is MNHEY and CDR2 is SVGAGI. The ends were cut back, 5 bases at V and 8 bases at J, with 12 bases in the middle. There are 12 residues in the CDR3.